A single sample is the source of the 19 T cell receptor beta chains below, sequenced in a study of human T cells and chemical hapten exposure. The time point here: pre-sensitization, week 0. The treatment: therapeutic diphenylcyclopropenone sensitization with weekly scalp DPC. Extraction yielded total RNA from whole blood (unfractionated). Each CDR3 protein gets one entry after TCRdb re-called the RACE reads with MiXCR. The repertoire consists of some 57,000 distinct CDR3 sequences, with approximately 9.6% occurring once and the leading ten covering approximately 9.5%. The starting material was whole blood, obtained in connection with sensitization to the hapten diphenylcyclopropenone (DPC). The receptors stem from a woman in her 30s with alopecia areata. Some clones in this sample may be carry-over from other donors' samples.

The chain employs TRBV28 and TRBJ2-1; maybe TRBD1 (5 bases). Germline CDR1 reads MDHEN; CDR2 reads SYDVKM. The CDR3 is made up of 13 amino acids. The ends were cut back, 8 bases at V and 8 bases at J, with 16 bases in the middle. CDR3 coding DNA: TGTGCCAGCGCCGAAGCATGGGGCGATGAGCAGTTCTTC. Protein sequence: CASAEAWGDEQFF.

This clonotype was counted between two and nine times. This chain links TRBV3-1 with TRBJ2-1, with 12 bases lining up with TRBD2. The CDR3 extends over 16 amino acids. The germline CDR1 and CDR2 sequences are LGHDT and YNNKEL (reference sequence). V shed 1 base and J 5 bases; nucleotides not matched to a gene: 3. As DNA, the CDR3 is TGTGCCAGCAGCCAAGGGCGGACTAGCGGGAACAATGAGCAGTTCTTC. Translated: CASSQGRTSGNNEQFF.

V and J are TRBV6-5 and TRBJ1-1; perhaps TRBD1 as D (5 bases). This CDR3 is built from 13 residues. Trimming pared 4 bases from V and 5 bases from J, leaving 11 bases between. Germline assignment: CDR1 MNHEY and CDR2 SVGAGI. The CDR3 sequence is CASSSGDGTEAFF. CDR3 DNA: TGTGCCAGCAGTTCGGGGGATGGGACTGAAGCTTTCTTT.

In this sample, this clonotype turned up a few times. The J gene is TRBJ2-1, the V gene TRBV2, with no clear D. This CDR3 contains 12 residues. Trimming took off 6 bases at V and 9 bases at J, with 12 bases between the two ends. Germline V lookup: CDR1 SNHLY, CDR2 FYNNEI. In DNA, the CDR3 is TGTGCCAGCAGAAGACGAGTGACTGAGCAGTTCTTC. Its translation is CASRRRVTEQFF.

V gene TRBV28 combines with J gene TRBJ2-7; D perhaps matches TRBD2 (5 bases). Deletions cut 6 bases from V and 5 bases from J, with 14 bases between. The germline CDR1 and CDR2 sequences are MDHEN and SYDVKM. CDR3 length: 13 amino acids. CDR3 amino acids: CASRPSPGNEQYF. CDR3 nucleotide sequence: TGTGCCAGCAGGCCCTCCCCGGGGAACGAGCAGTACTTC.

Concerning this clonotype: This may stem from a read error, because a much larger clone lies one nucleotide away. This chain connects TRBV7-2 to TRBJ1-1, with 7 bases matching TRBD1. CDR3 size: 13 residues. Trimming removed 1 base from V and 7 bases from J; junction bases left unmatched: 3. Germline assignment: CDR1 SGHTA and CDR2 FQGNSA. The CDR3 is CASSLGQGIEAFF. CDR3 nucleotide sequence: TGTGCCAGCAGCTTAGGACAGGGCATTGAAGCTTTCTTT.

This clonotype was detected ten times or more. The chain is built from TRBV20-1 and TRBJ2-7, with 9 bases matching TRBD2. The V gene end was trimmed by 3 bases and the J gene end by 4 bases; junction bases not matched to a gene: 7. CDR1 and CDR2 from the germline V gene are DFQATT and SNEGSKA (reference sequence). The CDR3 is 14 amino acids. Here the CDR3 reads CSASSPSGKYEQYF. CDR3 sequence (DNA): TGCAGTGCTAGTAGTCCTAGCGGGAAATACGAGCAGTACTTC.

The chain has TRBV29-1 and TRBJ2-3; the match to TRBD1 covers 8 bases. Germline V lookup: CDR1 SQVTM, CDR2 ANQGSEA. CDR3 size: 15 residues. V gave up 3 bases and J gave up 0 bases; unmatched junction bases: 5. The DNA of the CDR3 is TGCAGCGTTGACGGACAGGGTGTTAGCACAGATACGCAGTATTTT. This encodes CSVDGQGVSTDTQYF.

The chain combines TRBV6-4 with TRBJ2-3; TRBD1 aligns across 10 bases. The length of the CDR3 is 16 residues. Germline CDR1 reads MRHNA; CDR2 reads SNTAGT. The V and J ends lost 3 bases and 2 bases, in that order; junction bases with no gene match: 5. The CDR3: CASSEYGTGVTDTQYF. For the CDR3, the DNA is TGTGCCAGCAGTGAGTACGGGACAGGGGTCACAGATACGCAGTATTTT.

The V and J genes are TRBV6-2 or TRBV6-3 and TRBJ1-1, with unresolved D. The CDR3 runs to 13 residues. CDR1 and CDR2 (germline): MNHEY, SVGEGT. Trimming cost V 8 bases and J 0 bases, with 10 bases left between them. Here the CDR3 DNA reads TGTGCCAGCGCCAAAATCATGAACACTGAAGCTTTCTTT. Amino acids: CASAKIMNTEAFF.

This clonotype was recorded many times. The chain is built from TRBV7-3 and TRBJ1-1; 9 positions agree with TRBD1. Germline CDR1 and CDR2: SGHTA and FQGTGA. The J segment lost 5 bases and the V segment lost 5 bases, leaving 15 bases of the junction unmatched. CDR3 length: 17 amino acids. The CDR3 DNA sequence: TGTGCCAGCAGCCCAGCCGTCATAGGACAGGGGATTACTGAAGCTTTCTTT. As protein: CASSPAVIGQGITEAFF.

This clonotype appeared many times. The V call is TRBV3-1, the J call TRBJ2-3; D gene uncertain. The CDR3 sequence is 11 residues long. V was cut by 6 bases and J by 7 bases, with 8 bases left in between. The germline gives CDR1 LGHDT, CDR2 YNNKEL (reference sequence). CDR3 in DNA: TGTGCCAGCAGTCGTTCCAATACGCAGTATTTT. Its translation: CASSRSNTQYF.

This clonotype was seen a few times. This CDR3 is CASSQDTDEQFF. CDR3 DNA sequence: TGTGCCAGCAGCCAAGATACCGATGAGCAGTTCTTC. J is TRBJ2-1 and V is TRBV3-2. TRBV3-2 is shown as a pseudogene. There are 12 residues in the CDR3.

This clonotype has only a few counts. The chain is built from TRBV7-8 and TRBJ2-1; the match to TRBD1 covers 7 bases. This CDR3 has 16 residues. V lost 2 bases to trimming and J lost 0 bases; unmatched junction nucleotides: 4. The germline CDR1 and CDR2 sequences are SGHVS and FQNEAQ. In nucleotides, the CDR3 is TGTGCCAGCAGCTTACCCCGGGACAGCTCCTACAATGAGCAGTTCTTC. Translated: CASSLPRDSSYNEQFF.

This clonotype was picked up many times. DNA of the CDR3: TGTGCCAGCACTCTAGGGGGTTTCTCGCAGCCCCAGCATTTT. This sequence encodes CASTLGGFSQPQHF. The chain couples TRBV12-3 or TRBV12-4 to TRBJ1-5, with D perhaps TRBD1 (6 bases). CDR3 length: 14 amino acids. V was trimmed by 7 bases and J by 7 bases, leaving 17 bases between them.

This clonotype appeared many times. V usage is TRBV20-1 and J usage is TRBJ1-1; unclear D gene. The CDR3 has 13 amino acids. Germline CDR1 reads DFQATT; CDR2 reads SNEGSKA (reference sequence). Trimming removed 3 bases at V and 5 bases at J, with 13 bases between. CDR3: CSARTVEGTEAFF. The DNA for the CDR3 is TGCAGTGCTAGGACCGTCGAGGGTACTGAAGCTTTCTTT.

The chain has TRBV27 and TRBJ1-2; 10 nucleotides agree with TRBD1. CDR1 and CDR2 (germline): MNHEY, SMNVEV (reference sequence). V lost 3 bases, J lost 7 bases, and 5 bases stayed unmatched. The CDR3 loop spans 14 amino acids. The CDR3 here is CASSFRQGAAGYTF. CDR3 nucleotide sequence: TGTGCCAGCAGTTTCCGACAGGGGGCGGCTGGCTACACCTTC.

Here the CDR3 DNA reads TGTGCCAGCTCACCCGGACAGGGTTGGAGAACTGAAGCTTTCTTT. Translation gives CASSPGQGWRTEAFF. The chain combines TRBV18 with TRBJ1-1; 8 positions match TRBD1. The V gene end was trimmed by 3 bases and the J gene end by 5 bases; junction bases not matched to a gene: 8. CDR3 size: 15 residues. Germline CDR1 and CDR2: KGHSH and LQKENI.

This chain connects TRBV18 to TRBJ1-3; D is undetermined. The germline CDR1 and CDR2 sequences are KGHSH and LQKENI. The CDR3 has 15 amino acids. V lost 3 bases and J 0 bases, leaving 9 bases between the germline ends. The CDR3 region is CASSPAANSGNTIYF. The CDR3, as DNA: TGTGCCAGCTCACCCGCGGCTAACTCTGGAAACACCATATATTTT.